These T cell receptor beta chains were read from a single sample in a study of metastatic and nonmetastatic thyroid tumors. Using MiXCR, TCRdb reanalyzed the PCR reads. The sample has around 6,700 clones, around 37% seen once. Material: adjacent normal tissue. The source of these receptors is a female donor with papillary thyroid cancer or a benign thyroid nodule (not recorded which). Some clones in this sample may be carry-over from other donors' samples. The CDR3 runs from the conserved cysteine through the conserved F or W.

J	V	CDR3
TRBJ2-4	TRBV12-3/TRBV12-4	CASSLENIAKNIQYF
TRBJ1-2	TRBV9	CANSVGQGPLYGYTF
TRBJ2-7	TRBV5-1	CASSLAFGSYEQYF
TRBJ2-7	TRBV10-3	CAISESRDAQYF
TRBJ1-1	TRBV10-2	CASSATANTEAFF
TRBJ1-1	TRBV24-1	CATARHRGDPDTEAFF
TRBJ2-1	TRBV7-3	CASSLMWTSGGRVFNEQFF
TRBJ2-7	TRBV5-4	CASSLGAKTYEQYF
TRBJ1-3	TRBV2	CASSVGSGAGNTIYF
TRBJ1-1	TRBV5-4	CASSLGWAVHLMNTEAIF
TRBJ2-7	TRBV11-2	CASSLDSGTGFYEQYF
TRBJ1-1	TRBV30	CAWSTGLSHTEAFF
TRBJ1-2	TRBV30	CAWSVQGLIYGYTF
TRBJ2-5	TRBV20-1	CSARGQGLEETQYF
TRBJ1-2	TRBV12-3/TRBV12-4	CASSLEIGSDGYTF
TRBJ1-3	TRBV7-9	CASSLPPGSGNTIYF
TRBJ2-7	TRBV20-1	CSARDEGTYEQYF
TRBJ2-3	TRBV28	CASTDRGGLRTDTQYF
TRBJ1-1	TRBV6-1	CARSGTGVFPGEACF
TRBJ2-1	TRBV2	CASSDGSDIEQFF
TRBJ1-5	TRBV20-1	CSAQISNQPQHF
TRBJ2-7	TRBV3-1	CASSRDYQTYEQYF
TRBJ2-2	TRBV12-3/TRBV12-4	CASSFGTGELFF
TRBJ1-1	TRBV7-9	CASSSQGRTEAFF
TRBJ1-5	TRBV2	CASNQGMSNQPQHF
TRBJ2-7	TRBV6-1	CASSEEGREYEQYF
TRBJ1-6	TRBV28	CASSTASNSPLHF